Given below is one TCR beta chain in context. As defined, naive CD8 cells were CD45RO-negative and positively selected for CCR7, with terminally differentiated effector memory CD45RA+ cells excluded. This sample was included in a study of shared clonotypes between healthy human individuals. Some clones are missing from TCRdb's copy, which holds only in-frame ones; the method was immunoSEQ multiplex PCR. The sample lists some 2 million clones, about 94% occurring once. The TCR originated in a man aged 18 to 29 in good health. Sequenced sample: naive CD8+ T cells sorted from blood.

The CDR3 DNA follows: TGTGCCAGCAGTACCCCCCAGGGGGCCGACACTGAAGCTTTCTTT. Amino acid sequence: CASSTPQGADTEAFF. J is TRBJ1-1 and V is TRBV6-5; 8 nucleotides line up with TRBD1. Trimming removed 5 bases from V and 3 bases from J; junction bases left unmatched: 8. CDR3 length: 15 residues. The germline CDR1 and CDR2 sequences are MNHEY and SVGAGI.